The next 9 T cell receptor beta chains were all read from a single sample in a study of cytomegalovirus exposure and HLA in healthy donors. This PCR relied on a set of 60 Vbeta primers and 13 Jbeta primers. Using immunoSEQ multiplex PCR, the repertoire was profiled, and TCRdb retains in-frame clones only, with some absent. Seen here are over 85,000 clones, around 77% observed once, and the top ten hold roughly 7.7%. The source material was PBMCs. These receptors all come from a female donor in good health and CMV-seronegative.

This rearrangement joins TRBV7-2 to TRBJ2-2, with D uncertain. Trimming took 5 bases from V and 7 from J, leaving 11 bases between them. The CDR3 is made up of 13 amino acids. From germline, CDR1 is SGHTA and CDR2 FQGNSA. DNA of the CDR3: TGTGCCAGCAGCCCCAACTTTTTCGGGGAGCTGTTTTTT. It specifies CASSPNFFGELFF. The full variable domain, completed using reference TRBV7-2 and TRBJ2-2, is GAGVSQSPSNKVTEKGKDVELRCDPISGHTALYWYRQSLGQGLEFLIYFQGNSAPDKSGLPSDRFSAERTGGSVSTLTIQRTQQEDSAVYLCASSPNFFGELFFGEGSRLTVL.

This clone was found a few times. The chain recombines TRBV5-1 with TRBJ1-1, with TRBD1 as a possible D gene (5 bases). Per the germline V gene, CDR1 is SGHRS and CDR2 is YFSETQ. The CDR3 is made up of 14 amino acids. The V and J ends lost 0 bases and 4 bases respectively, with 10 bases between them. As DNA, the CDR3 is TGCGCCAGCAGCTTGGAAGGGGATGGCACTGAAGCTTTCTTT. Translation: CASSLEGDGTEAFF.

The chain is built from TRBV6-6 and TRBJ2-5; D gene ambiguous. CDR3 length equals 11 residues. Germline V lookup: CDR1 MNHNY, CDR2 SVGAGI (reference sequence). Trimming removed 7 bases from V and 5 bases from J, with 8 bases in between. DNA of the CDR3: TGTGCCAGCACCCCAGGCGAGACCCAGTACTTC. It is translated as CASTPGETQYF.

The V call is TRBV5-1, the J call TRBJ1-6, with D unclear. CDR3 size: 15 residues. CDR1 SGHRS and CDR2 YFSETQ come from the germline V gene. V was shortened by 7 bases and J by 9 bases, with 20 bases between the two germline ends. CDR3: CASSAEPTRGSPLHF. The CDR3 coding sequence is TGCGCCAGCTCAGCTGAACCTACCCGGGGTTCACCCCTCCACTTT. The full variable domain, its missing parts supplied by reference TRBV5-1 and TRBJ1-6, is KAGVTQTPRYLIKTRGQQVTLSCSPISGHRSVSWYQQTPGQGLQFLFEYFSETQRNKGNFPGRFSGRQFSNSRSEMNVSTLELGDSALYLCASSAEPTRGSPLHFGNGTRLTVT.

This clone appeared a few times. This chain uses TRBV18 with TRBJ1-1, with 7 bases aligning to TRBD1. The V and J ends lost 5 bases and 1 base, in that order; junction bases with no gene match: 4. The CDR3 loop spans 14 amino acids. Germline V gene lookup returns CDR1 KGHSH and CDR2 LQKENI. CDR3 sequence: CASSTTGKNTEAFF. The CDR3 DNA sequence: TGTGCCAGCTCAACGACAGGGAAGAACACTGAAGCTTTCTTT. The complete variable domain, with remaining parts taken from reference TRBV18 and TRBJ1-1, reads NAGVMQNPRHLVRRRGQEARLRCSPMKGHSHVYWYRQLPEEGLKFMVYLQKENIIDESGMPKERFSAEFPKEGPSILRIQQVVRGDSAAYFCASSTTGKNTEAFFGQGTRLTVV.

The J gene is TRBJ2-5, the V gene TRBV4-3; possible D gene TRBD2, 6 bases. The DNA end favors TRBJ2-7, so the J call may be wrong. The CDR3 spans 16 residues. Germline V gene sequence: CDR1 LGHNA, CDR2 YSLEER. CDR3 bases: TGCGCCAGCAGCCAAGATTGGGGGGTGGGATTATACGAGCAGTACTTC. The encoded protein is CASSQDWGVGLYEQYF.

Only a few counts were recorded for this clone. The V gene is TRBV11-2, the J gene TRBJ1-6, with a weak D call TRBD1 (6 bases). The CDR3 has 14 amino acids. The V and J ends lost 5 bases and 7 bases respectively, with 12 bases between them. The germline V gene encodes CDR1 SGHAT and CDR2 FQNNGV. CDR3: CASSQTQGNSPLHF. Written as DNA, the CDR3 is TGTGCCAGCAGCCAAACCCAGGGGAATTCACCCCTCCACTTT. Together with reference TRBV11-2 and TRBJ1-6, the CDR3 gives the full variable domain: EAGVAQSPRYKIIEKRQSVAFWCNPISGHATLYWYQQILGQGPKLLIQFQNNGVVDDSQLPKDRFSAERLKGVDSTLKIQPAKLEDSAVYLCASSQTQGNSPLHFGNGTRLTVT.

The V gene is TRBV11-2, the J gene TRBJ1-5; possibly TRBD1 for D (6 bases). Trimming removed 4 bases from V and 4 bases from J, with 11 bases in between. Germline CDR1 and CDR2: SGHAT and FQNNGV. The CDR3 extends over 14 amino acids. This chain's CDR3 is CASSSDRKNQPQHF. DNA of the CDR3: TGTGCCAGCAGCTCAGACAGGAAGAATCAGCCCCAGCATTTT.

This clone has just one count. This chain connects TRBV19 to TRBJ2-1; weak D call: TRBD2 (6 bases). The germline V gene encodes CDR1 LNHDA and CDR2 SQIVND (reference sequence). Trimming cost V 7 bases and J 4 bases, with 17 bases left between them. CDR3 length: 15 amino acids. The CDR3 region has the DNA TGTGCCAGTAAACCCTTTGGCGGAGGGTACAATGAGCAGTTCTTC. Translated: CASKPFGGGYNEQFF. The full variable domain, completed using reference TRBV19 and TRBJ2-1, is DGGITQSPKYLFRKEGQNVTLSCEQNLNHDAMYWYRQDPGQGLRLIYYSQIVNDFQKGDIAEGYSVSREKKESFPLTVTSAQKNPTAFYLCASKPFGGGYNEQFFGPGTRLTVL.